This TCR beta chain was sequenced in a study of beta chain features in type 1 diabetes. Turning to this clone: Its antigen is not known.

cDNA synthesis used the whole RNA isolate, giving expressed TCRB sequences. Clones were read by immunoSEQ multiplex PCR, and TCRdb kept only the in-frame ones, dropping some. The repertoire holds around 240,000 clones, with about 63% as singletons. Study-wide points: Short templates might get an advantage during PCR, and this would be equal in patients and controls.

Sorted CD4+ subsets: naive, central memory, regulatory, stem cell-like memory (CD45RO/CCR7/CD25/CD127/CD95/CD27 panel). Germline loops: CDR1 PRHDT, CDR2 FYEKMQ (reference sequence). The CDR3 length is 13 residues. V was trimmed by 2 bases and J by 6 bases, leaving 11 bases between them. The source of this sequence is a man between 25 and 39 years old in good health. Material: naive CD4+ T cells from blood. V gene TRBV13 combines with J gene TRBJ2-7, with D perhaps matching TRBD2 (7 bases). In nucleotides, the CDR3 is TGTGCCAGCAGCTTAATCGGGGGGCTCGAGCAGTACTTC. The encoded protein is CASSLIGGLEQYF.